This T cell receptor (beta chain) was recorded in a study of blood T cell repertoires in COVID-19. About the research overall: Researchers got acute and convalescent COVID-19 samples from the United States, Italy and Spain. PBMCs, B-cell-depleted T cells, or T cells provided the cDNA or gDNA that made up the material.

Original analysis: Nucleated cell counts were estimated from reference gene primer amplification. The table came from immunoSEQ multiplex PCR; TCRdb's copy has only in-frame clones and leaves some out. V and J calls and clone size come straight from that table; D and trimming were deduced from the DNA. Of some 130,000 clones listed, approximately 86% were seen once; the top ten hold over 9.5%. The germline CDR1 and CDR2 sequences are SGHRS and YFSETQ. Trimming removed 3 bases at V and 5 bases at J, with 14 bases between. This CDR3 comprises 14 residues. The receptor was derived from a woman in her 70s with COVID-19, enrolled during active disease. Sequencing input: peripheral blood. The rearrangement links TRBV5-1 to TRBJ1-1; no clear D gene. The CDR3 DNA sequence: TGCGCCAGCAGCTACCTCGACCCGGGGACTGAAGCTTTCTTT. As protein: CASSYLDPGTEAFF.